These 13 T cell receptor beta chains were all obtained from the same sample, sequenced in a study of PD-1 and CTLA-4 blockade in melanoma. The method was immunoSEQ multiplex PCR; TCRdb's version includes in-frame clones alone and lacks a portion of them. The table includes about 32,000 clones, 88% detected once. This sample comprised CD8+ T cells from peripheral blood, obtained from a patient given anti-PD-1 treatment. These receptors were collected from a human donor with melanoma.

The rearrangement links TRBV10-3 to TRBJ2-2; D is uncertain. Per the germline V gene, CDR1 is ENHRY and CDR2 is SYGVKD. V lost 0 bases to trimming and J lost 3 bases, with 11 bases between them. The CDR3 runs to 16 residues. This CDR3 reads CAISESRGGYTGELFF. CDR3 DNA: TGTGCCATCAGTGAGTCTCGAGGCGGATACACCGGGGAGCTGTTTTTT.

CDR3 nucleotides: TGTGCCAGCAGCTTAGTGGACAGGAGGAACTATGGCTACACCTTC. Protein: CASSLVDRRNYGYTF. The chain joins TRBV7-9 to TRBJ1-2; 7 bases fit TRBD1. This CDR3 region has 15 residues. The V gene end was trimmed by 1 base and the J gene end by 2 bases; junction bases not matched to a gene: 4. Germline CDR1 SEHNR, CDR2 FQNEAQ (reference sequence).

This clone was recorded once. The chain employs TRBV28 and TRBJ2-3; 8 positions match TRBD2. V was clipped by 9 bases and J by 5 bases; unmatched bases: 1. CDR3 size: 11 residues. The V gene's germline CDR1 is MDHEN and CDR2 SYDVKM. For the CDR3, the DNA is TGTGCCAGTCTAGCGGGAGATACGCAGTATTTT. Residues: CASLAGDTQYF. Supplemented by reference TRBV28 and TRBJ2-3, the full variable domain reads DVKVTQSSRYLVKRTGEKVFLECVQDMDHENMFWYRQDPGLGLRLIYFSYDVKMKEKGDIPEGYSVSREKKERFSLILESASTNQTSMYLCASLAGDTQYFGPGTRLTVL.

This clone was counted a few times. The rearrangement uses TRBV6-2 or TRBV6-3 and TRBJ2-1, with 14 bases identical to TRBD2. CDR3 length: 17 residues. The germline V gene encodes CDR1 MNHEY and CDR2 SVGEGT. The V and J ends lost 0 bases and 2 bases, in that order; junction bases with no gene match: 0. The CDR3 sequence: CASSYSTSGGAYNEQFF. The CDR3 region has the DNA TGTGCCAGCAGTTACTCGACTAGCGGGGGGGCCTACAATGAGCAGTTCTTC.

The chain joins TRBV24-1 to TRBJ1-2, with a weak D call TRBD1 (5 bases). The V gene's germline CDR1 is KGHDR and CDR2 SFDVKD. V lost 2 bases and J lost 4, with 16 bases in between. The CDR3 is 16 amino acids. The CDR3 DNA follows: TGTGCCACCAGTGATTCCCGGGGGGGGGATATCTATGGCTACACCTTC. Residues: CATSDSRGGDIYGYTF.

V is TRBV7-9 and J is TRBJ1-2; 7 nucleotides line up with TRBD1. Germline CDR1 and CDR2: SEHNR and FQNEAQ (reference sequence). The CDR3 consists of 15 residues. Losses at the gene ends were 5 bases for V and 5 bases for J; bases not matched to a gene: 11. This chain's CDR3 is CASSDLMKGAYGYTF. In DNA form, the CDR3 reads TGTGCCAGCAGCGATTTGATGAAGGGGGCATATGGCTACACCTTC.

The CDR3 DNA sequence: TGTGCCAGCAGCTTAGGGAATTGGGTGAACTATGGCTACACCTTC. This sequence encodes CASSLGNWVNYGYTF. The chain has TRBV11-2 and TRBJ1-2; D is uncertain. The V end lost 1 base, the J end lost 2 bases, and 11 bases lay between the germline ends. The CDR3 spans 15 residues. Germline CDR1 and CDR2: SGHAT and FQNNGV.

The chain links TRBV28 to TRBJ1-3; 8 bases are shared with TRBD1. CDR1 is MDHEN, CDR2 SYDVKM, per germline. The CDR3 is 17 amino acids. Unmatched junction bases numbered 6, after V lost 2 bases and J lost 0 bases. The CDR3 nucleotides read TGTGCCAGCAGTTTAGCCATTACAGGGGGCTCTGGAAACACCATATATTTT. Encoded protein: CASSLAITGGSGNTIYF.

The gene calls are TRBV6-5 and TRBJ1-5; a weak D match, TRBD1 (6 bases). Germline values: CDR1 MNHEY, CDR2 SVGAGI. The V end lost 8 bases, the J end lost 0 bases, and 14 bases lay between the germline ends. CDR3 length equals 15 residues. CDR3 bases: TGTGCCAGCTTTAGGGGGGGGACTAGCAATCAGCCCCAGCATTTT. This gives the protein CASFRGGTSNQPQHF.

The chain links TRBV9 to TRBJ1-3; D ambiguous. The CDR3 contains 15 residues. Deletions cut 3 bases from V and 1 base from J, with 11 bases between. CDR1 is SGDLS and CDR2 is YYNGEE in the germline V gene. CDR3 sequence: CASSEDMGSGNTIYF. CDR3 in DNA: TGTGCCAGCAGCGAAGATATGGGTTCTGGAAACACCATATATTTT.

This clone was counted once. The chain employs TRBV27 and TRBJ1-2; weak D call: TRBD1 (5 bases). Between the trimmed V and J ends, which lost 3 bases and 4 bases, there was a span of 18 bases. This CDR3 is 16 amino acids long. The V gene's germline CDR1 is MNHEY and CDR2 SMNVEV (reference sequence). The CDR3 loop is CASSFGVGGRPYGYTF. Written as DNA, the CDR3 is TGTGCCAGCAGTTTCGGGGTCGGGGGACGTCCCTATGGCTACACCTTC.

V is TRBV4-1 and J is TRBJ1-1; D possibly corresponds to TRBD1 (6 bases). Trimming took 1 base from V and 7 from J, leaving 10 bases between them. The CDR3 has 13 residues. Germline-derived CDR1 and CDR2 are MGHRA and YSYEKL. CDR3 coding DNA: TGCGCCAGCAGCCAAGGGAAGGGGGGTGAAGCTTTCTTT. Translated, it gives CASSQGKGGEAFF.

The CDR3 sequence is CASSSGGLVTDTQYF. The CDR3 nucleotides are TGTGCCAGCAGCTCGGGAGGTTTGGTTACAGATACGCAGTATTTT. The chain recombines TRBV7-9 with TRBJ2-3; 7 bases map to TRBD2. This CDR3 is built from 15 residues. Trimming cost V 4 bases and J 3 bases; bases outside gene matches: 7. Germline V gives CDR1 SEHNR, CDR2 FQNEAQ (reference sequence).